This T cell receptor (beta chain) emerged from a study of cytomegalovirus exposure and HLA in healthy donors. Overall study: Most genotyped donors, 81% of 300 to 400, had Caucasian-associated genetic ancestry. Study findings and constraints: Among TCR sequences, most were rare, though some public TCRs appeared in many donors. In a later analysis, TCR beta V- and J-gene trimming was associated with a missense DCLRE1C variant.

Primers for the PCR totalled 60 Vbeta and 13 Jbeta. Sequencing was performed with immunoSEQ multiplex PCR; in TCRdb, only in-frame clones are kept and a portion is missing. The sample lists some 85,000 clones, around 81% occurring once. Concerning this clone itself: Its cognate antigen is unknown.

With 10 bases removed from V and 1 base from J, the gap between germline ends came to 14 bases. Per germline, CDR1 MNHEY and CDR2 SVGAGI. CDR3 length: 13 residues. The clonotype was recovered from a man in his late teens or twenties in good health and CMV-seropositive. What was sequenced was PBMCs. V and J are TRBV6-5 and TRBJ2-7, with D possibly TRBD2 on 7 matching bases. The CDR3 spells CATGASGSYEQYF. The CDR3 DNA sequence: TGTGCCACGGGGGCTAGCGGATCCTACGAGCAGTACTTC.